The present T cell receptor beta chain was sequenced within a study of blood T cells in healthy people across ages. Study observations and caveats: Diversity was higher, and naive CD4+ cells more numerous, in long-lived donors than in aged donors.

Extracted total RNA amounted to at least 5.5 micrograms for each sample. Sample-barcoded 5' priming and a J-beta primer mix drove a second PCR of about 6 to 11 cycles. With 12 random nucleotides, a template-switch adaptor tagged each individual cDNA molecule. MiXCR, applied by TCRdb to the 5' RACE reads, yields one record per CDR3 protein. Of around 790,000 distinct CDR3 sequences listed, approximately 44% are singletons. CDR3 size: 14 residues. V dropped 0 bases and J dropped 12; count of bases not matched to a gene: 9. Germline V gene lookup returns CDR1 SGDLS and CDR2 YYNGEE. This clonotype showed up just a few times. Its antigen is still unknown.

The chain employs TRBV9 and TRBJ2-1, with TRBD1 matching 7 bases. Material for sequencing was blood. The sequence was obtained from a man aged 55 to 70 in good health. The DNA of the CDR3 is TGTGCCAGCAGCGTAGGGGACAGAGGATTTGGGCAGTTCTTC. This codes for CASSVGDRGFGQFF.